This T cell receptor beta chain originates from a study of a mutant IDH1 vaccine in newly diagnosed glioma. As for the study in general: Patients had received radiotherapy, temozolomide, or both previously, most receiving both.

A remark on this clone: Its cognate antigen is unknown.

Sequenced by immunoSEQ multiplex PCR; TCRdb stores in-frame clones only, minus some. The profile shows tens of thousands of clones, roughly 72% of them singletons. The time point was: week 47, end of study. The content of each vaccine dose was 300 ug of mutant IDH1 20-mer peptide, and topical imiquimod accompanied it. The CDR3 consists of 13 residues. Germline-derived CDR1 and CDR2 are SQVTM and ANQGSEA. V gave up 7 bases and J gave up 1 base, with 12 bases separating them. The sample here was PBMCs, taken from a glioma patient whose treatment included an IDH1 peptide vaccine. V usage is TRBV29-1 and J usage is TRBJ2-3; D is perhaps TRBD1 (6 bases). The clonotype was recovered from a woman aged 40 to 50 with glioma. Some clones in this sample may be carry-over from other donors' samples. CDR3 protein: CSAGDIGTDTQYF. The CDR3 nucleotides are TGCAGCGCCGGGGACATAGGCACAGATACGCAGTATTTT.